The 4 T cell receptor beta chains in this list originate from one sample, sequenced in a study of cytomegalovirus exposure and HLA in healthy donors. It was with 60 Vbeta and 13 Jbeta primers that the PCR ran. Assay used: immunoSEQ multiplex PCR; TCRdb lists only in-frame clones, some missing. The sample comprises roughly 150,000 clones, over 60% of which are singletons, and approximately 2.1% rests with the top ten. Sample: PBMCs. All receptors derive from a man in his forties in good health and CMV-seronegative.

The chain links TRBV7-8 to TRBJ1-6, with D perhaps matching TRBD1 (5 bases). Germline V gives CDR1 SGHVS, CDR2 FQNEAQ. V shed 2 bases and J shed 6 bases, with 11 bases lying between them. This CDR3 has 15 amino acids. The CDR3 loop is CASSLLGALNSPLHF. The CDR3 nucleotides are TGTGCCAGCAGCTTATTAGGGGCTCTTAATTCACCCCTCCACTTT.

V and J are TRBV6-1 and TRBJ2-1, with TRBD1 as a possible D gene (5 bases). The length of the CDR3 is 15 residues. Germline V gene data show CDR1 as MNHNS and CDR2 as SASEGT. V lost 1 base and J lost 1, with 8 bases in between. CDR3 sequence: CASSEGTQSYNEQFF. DNA for the CDR3: TGTGCCAGCAGTGAAGGGACACAGTCCTACAATGAGCAGTTCTTC.

V gene TRBV5-4 combines with J gene TRBJ1-2; the D is unclear. Germline V gene sequence: CDR1 SGHNT, CDR2 YYREEE (reference sequence). This CDR3 is 12 amino acids long. V lost 7 bases, J lost 2 bases, and 9 bases lay in between. In DNA form, the CDR3 reads TGTGCCAGCCGGAGAGGGAACTATGGCTACACCTTC. It codes for CASRRGNYGYTF.

The chain couples TRBV13 to TRBJ2-3; D is undetermined. The CDR3 consists of 16 residues. Germline-derived CDR1 and CDR2 are PRHDT and FYEKMQ (reference sequence). V gave up 0 bases and J gave up 1 base, with 11 bases separating them. The CDR3 reads CASSLGDFRGTDTQYF. The CDR3 coding sequence is TGTGCCAGCAGCTTAGGCGACTTCCGAGGCACAGATACGCAGTATTTT.